The present entry profiles one T cell receptor (beta chain) with its context. This clone was counted a single time. The antigen this receptor binds is unknown. Base qualities are not provided; no much larger clone lies one nucleotide away. For CDR1 and CDR2, the germline V gene lists SGHVS and FQNEAQ. Cut back by 2 bases and 4 bases, the V and J ends lie 6 bases apart. The CDR3 contains 13 residues, cysteine and phenylalanine counted. The sequence is cut down to CDR3 DNA, 39 bases in frame from base 1. The time point label for this specimen denotes: pre-treatment baseline. Blood samples were taken before treatment (T0) and at week 3 (W3), following the first cycle of checkpoint blockade. Except for two patients with rapid clinical progression, response was assessed 12 weeks after the first infusion by RECIST 1.1; disease control meant complete response, partial response or stable disease. Patients with prior systemic cancer treatment, concomitant immunosuppressant therapy or synchronous other active malignancies were excluded. Both bulk PBMC and plasma cell-free DNA were sequenced for TCR beta so that circulating cells and T cell turnover could be tracked. PBMC were isolated from blood with Lymphoprep and SepMate tubes, followed by red cell lysis. QIAamp DNA Blood Mini kits were used to extract DNA from PBMC and from sorted T cell subsets.

For every bulk PBMC sample, a fixed 350 ng of DNA was loaded. The immunoSEQ TCRb Assay kit was used according to manufacturer instructions to amplify TCR beta CDR3 sequences from genomic DNA. The KAPA Library Quantification Kit for Illumina platforms was used to quantify the pooled libraries by qPCR. Sequencing of the pooled libraries was done on an Illumina NextSeq 500, with clustering at about 0.6-1.1 pM. The authors' pipeline ran thus. The TCR data were analyzed using immunoSEQ ANALYZER and the R LymphoSeq package. A rearrangement efficiency score was calculated as productive divided by the sum of productive and non-productive CDR3 sequences. Clonality was assessed using the Gini coefficient and diversity using the Renyi index at alpha=1, with pairwise comparisons between timepoints within each patient. In LymphoSeq, clonal relatedness was computed with an edit distance of 3 and repertoire similarity was computed with the Bhattacharyya coefficient. Linear discriminant analysis on week-3 changes in clonality and diversity was built with the R MASS and caret packages to classify response. This is the immuneACCESS table as TCRdb keeps it, with only in-frame sequences that have V and J called. A part of the clones is gone; compared with another copy, unresolved V genes explain less than half, and the rest is unexplained. V and J calls and clone size are as listed in that table; D and trimming were resolved from the DNA. Recorded for this sample are more than 6,500 clones; 80% to 85% of them occurred a single time. Of the sample, more than 30% is held by the ten largest clones.

The data stem from a study of blood T cell dynamics during melanoma immunotherapy (TCRdb year 2020). As for the study more broadly: The patients had metastatic melanoma and were given first-line pembrolizumab or nivolumab plus ipilimumab as standard of care in the United Kingdom. To find early correlates of response, peripheral T cell receptor repertoires were profiled in metastatic melanoma patients before and after one cycle of checkpoint inhibitor therapy. A training cohort was formed from consecutive patients, and a further independent group of patients from the same centre was pooled into an external validation set. Overall results and qualifications from the work: Patients who later achieved disease control showed a bifurcated PBMC repertoire reorganization at W3, with increased clonality or increased diversity, unlike progressors. The study was unable to establish whether the T cell clones driving the repertoire changes were melanoma-specific or instead reflected general immune activation. The relatively small sample size was acknowledged as potentially limiting generalization of the results.

This chain joins TRBV7-8 to TRBJ1-5, with no reliable assignment of the D segment. Specimen: blood, collected from a patient treated with checkpoint blockade. The receptor comes from a human donor with melanoma. Some clones in this sample may be carry-over from other donors' samples. The nucleotide sequence reads TGTGCCAGCAGCTTATCCGTAAATCAGCCCCAGCATTTT. This gives the protein CASSLSVNQPQHF.